This is a list of T cell receptor beta chains from one sample in a study of blood T cell repertoires in COVID-19. TCRdb's table, derived via immunoSEQ multiplex PCR, lists solely in-frame clones and lacks some. The repertoire has a few hundred thousand clones, 70% to 90% of them found once; the top ten carry approximately 8.7%. The sample consisted of PBMCs or T cells enriched from blood (not recorded which). These receptors came from a man between 40 and 49 years old who had recovered from COVID-19. Each CDR3 is given with its conserved first and last residue. D genes are given only for firm matches. Clone sizes are given selectively: once, few, many, or a class where the clone is expanded.

V gene,D gene,J gene,clone size,CDR3 DNA,CDR3 protein
TRBV18,TRBD1,TRBJ1-3,few,TGTGCCAGCTCAGAGGGACAGGCAACTGGAAACACCATATATTTT,CASSEGQATGNTIYF
TRBV28,TRBD1,TRBJ2-1,.,TGTGCCAGCCTCCCAGGGGGCTCCTACAATGAGCAGTTCTTC,CASLPGGSYNEQFF
TRBV4-2,TRBD1,TRBJ2-6,.,TGTGCCAGCAGCCAGATACAGGGGGCTGGGGCCAACGTCCTGACTTTC,CASSQIQGAGANVLTF
TRBV27,TRBD1,TRBJ1-1,once,TGTGCCAGCAGTTACAGGGGTGTGTGGACTGAAGCTTTCTTT,CASSYRGVWTEAFF
TRBV9,.,TRBJ1-4,.,TGTGCCAGCAGCGCCGAGACAGCGGGGGAAAAACTGTTTTTT,CASSAETAGEKLFF
TRBV19,TRBD1,TRBJ2-3,.,TGTGCCAGTAGTAACAGGGGCCTTCCGACTTCTGATACGCAGTATTTT,CASSNRGLPTSDTQYF
TRBV3-1/TRBV3-2,.,TRBJ1-5,.,TGTGCCAGCAGCTACGGGACAAACATTTTGCGTCAGCCCCAGCATTTT,CASSYGTNILRQPQHF
TRBV7-3,TRBD1,TRBJ2-7,.,TGTGCCAGCAGCTCAACCGGCAGGGGGTCCGTACTGTACTTC,CASSSTGRGSVLYF
TRBV7-9,.,TRBJ2-2,.,TGTGCCAGCAGCCCCTTTGGGGGGTCAGACGGGGAGCTGTTTTTT,CASSPFGGSDGELFF
TRBV19,.,TRBJ2-7,few,TGTGCCAGTACCATCAGTCTCTGGGGGCCCTACGAGCAGTACTTC,CASTISLWGPYEQYF
TRBV28,.,TRBJ2-7,.,TGTGCCACCCTTGCCGGGAAATCCTACGAGCAGTACTTC,CATLAGKSYEQYF
TRBV12-5,TRBD1,TRBJ2-3,.,TGTGCTAGTGCCCTGGGACAGCTAAACACAGATACGCAGTATTTT,CASALGQLNTDTQYF
TRBV19,TRBD1,TRBJ2-3,.,TGTGCCAGCCAGCACAGGGGGCTGAGCACAGATACGCAGTATTTT,CASQHRGLSTDTQYF
TRBV9,TRBD2,TRBJ2-2,.,TGTGCCAGCAGCGCGAGCGGGAGTGTCACCGGGGAGCTGTTTTTT,CASSASGSVTGELFF
TRBV14,.,TRBJ1-6,.,TGTGCCAGCAGTTACAGTGGATATAATTCACCCCTCCACTTT,CASSYSGYNSPLHF
TRBV11-2,TRBD2,TRBJ2-3,.,TGTGCCAGCACCCGTTGGAGTAGCGGGAGTGGGTTCACAGATACGCAGTATTTT,CASTRWSSGSGFTDTQYF
TRBV30,.,TRBJ1-1,.,TGTGCCTGGAGATCAGGGCAGGGAAGGTTTACTGAAGCTTTCTTT,CAWRSGQGRFTEAFF
TRBV6-5,TRBD1,TRBJ1-3,.,TGTGCCAGCAGCCTGACAGGGTTCTCTGGAAACACCATATATTTT,CASSLTGFSGNTIYF
TRBV7-3,.,TRBJ2-3,.,TGTGCCAGCAGCTTAAGGTCACAGGATACGCAGTATTTT,CASSLRSQDTQYF
TRBV19,.,TRBJ1-2,.,TGTGCCAGTAGCCGTAACTATGGCTACACCTTC,CASSRNYGYTF
TRBV12-3/TRBV12-4,.,TRBJ2-4,.,TGTGCCAGCAGCGGTCAGGGGCAGCGGTACTTC,CASSGQGQRYF
TRBV3-1/TRBV3-2,.,TRBJ1-5,.,TGTGCCAGCAGTCGGTCATCTAGCAATCAGCCCCAGCATTTT,CASSRSSSNQPQHF
TRBV10-1,.,TRBJ1-1,.,TGCGCCAGCAGTGCCCCGGGGATGGACACTGAAGCTTTCTTT,CASSAPGMDTEAFF
TRBV9,.,TRBJ1-2,.,TGTGCCAGCAGCGTACGGGGAGAAGAAGCTAACTATGGCTACACCTTC,CASSVRGEEANYGYTF
TRBV6-5,.,TRBJ2-1,.,TGTGCCAGCAGTTACTCACCGGGACACCCCTACAATGAGCAGTTCTTC,CASSYSPGHPYNEQFF
TRBV19,TRBD2,TRBJ2-3,.,TGTGCCAGTAGTGCCGGGGGGTACACAGATACGCAGTATTTT,CASSAGGYTDTQYF
TRBV2,.,TRBJ1-5,.,TGTGCCAGCAGTGCGGAGTCTAGCAATCAGCCCCAGCATTTT,CASSAESSNQPQHF
TRBV7-8,.,TRBJ1-3,.,TGTGCCAGCAGCTCATGGGGGGGGGCAGGAAACACCATATATTTT,CASSSWGGAGNTIYF
TRBV6-5,.,TRBJ2-1,.,TGTGCCAGCAGCTTCCTAGCGTCTGAGTTCTTC,CASSFLASEFF
TRBV27,.,TRBJ2-1,.,TGTGCCAGCAGTACAAGACTAGAGGGTGAGCAGTTCTTC,CASSTRLEGEQFF
TRBV5-4,.,TRBJ2-2,.,TGTGCCAGCAGCTTGCTCACGGGGAAGAGCACCGGGGAGCTGTTTTTT,CASSLLTGKSTGELFF
TRBV18,TRBD1,TRBJ2-7,.,TGTGCCAGCTCACCGCGGACAGGGGACGAGCAGTACTTC,CASSPRTGDEQYF
TRBV6-5,.,TRBJ1-1,.,TGTGCCAGCAGCATCTCGGGGGGGCGAGAAGCTTTCTTT,CASSISGGREAFF